This T cell receptor beta chain is drawn from a study of T-cell reconstitution after alpha-beta-depleted transplantation in children (dated by TCRdb to 2016 to 2018). In the study overall: T-cell immune reconstitution after TCRalphabeta/CD19-depleted allogeneic hematopoietic cell transplantation in children was quantitatively tracked in the study by means of TCR repertoire profiling. Here is what the overall study found, with its caveats: The apparently early recovery of alphabetaT-cell counts about two months after transplant reportedly depended on only several hundred rapidly expanded clones that came from non-depleted graft cells. In some patients, the high TCRbeta diversity seen at day 60 was put down to recipient T cells and intrathymic progenitors that had survived conditioning. Over subsequent months, a decline in hyperexpanded clone frequencies was noted, and after one year, T-cell counts and TCRbeta diversity were mostly ascribed to newly produced T cells.

In this sample, this clonotype turned up a few times. This receptor's antigen is unknown. No base qualities exist here, and no much larger clone lies one base off it. Libraries were built with PCR. The data were produced on an Illumina HiSeq 2500. TCR library preparation used molecular barcoding, with unique molecular identifiers applied to normalize quantification of the TCRbeta repertoire. TCRdb itself trimmed the public reads at Q25 with fastp, ran MiXCR and retained productive beta chains. Here each entry gathers all rows of one CDR3 protein and keeps the most common genes and DNA. The sample profile shows hundreds of thousands of distinct CDR3 sequences; about 23% of them were found once. Together, the top ten hold around 14% of the sample. The treatment or condition label, as the study defines it: allogeneic hematopoietic cell transplantation with graft depleted of TCRalphabeta T cells and CD19 B cells. Transplant recipients were children who received TCRalphabeta/CD19-depleted allogeneic hematopoietic cell grafts.

The CDR3, from cysteine to phenylalanine, totals 12 residues. Just CDR3 DNA is preserved here, 36 bases in frame from base 1. V gives up 8 bases and J gives up 9 bases, and the segment between their germline ends measures 11 bases. CDR1 MNHNS and CDR2 SASEGT were looked up in the germline V gene. The chain is assembled from TRBV6-1 and TRBJ1-6; the D gene cannot be named for sure. The source was PBMCs, mostly from graft donor cells, collected 360 days after TCRalphabeta/CD19-depleted stem cell transplant. The TCR was taken from a boy in the first two years of life who had a stem cell transplant for acute myeloid leukemia, so the T cells may come from the graft donor. The CDR3 has the sequence CASLGNGSPLHF. The nucleotides read TGTGCCAGCCTGGGGAATGGTTCACCCCTCCACTTT.